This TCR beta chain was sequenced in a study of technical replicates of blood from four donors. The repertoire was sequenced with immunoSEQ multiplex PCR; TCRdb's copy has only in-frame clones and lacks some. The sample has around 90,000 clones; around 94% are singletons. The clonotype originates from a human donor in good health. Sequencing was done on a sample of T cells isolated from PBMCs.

The CDR3 DNA reads as TGTGCCAGCAGACCAAACTCCGGGCAGGGTTGGTCCTACGAGCAGTACTTC. Translation: CASRPNSGQGWSYEQYF. This chain connects TRBV7-9 to TRBJ2-7; maybe TRBD1 (5 bases). The CDR3 length is 17 residues. V lost 6 bases to trimming and J lost 1 base, with 22 bases between them. The V gene's germline CDR1 is SEHNR and CDR2 FQNEAQ (reference sequence).